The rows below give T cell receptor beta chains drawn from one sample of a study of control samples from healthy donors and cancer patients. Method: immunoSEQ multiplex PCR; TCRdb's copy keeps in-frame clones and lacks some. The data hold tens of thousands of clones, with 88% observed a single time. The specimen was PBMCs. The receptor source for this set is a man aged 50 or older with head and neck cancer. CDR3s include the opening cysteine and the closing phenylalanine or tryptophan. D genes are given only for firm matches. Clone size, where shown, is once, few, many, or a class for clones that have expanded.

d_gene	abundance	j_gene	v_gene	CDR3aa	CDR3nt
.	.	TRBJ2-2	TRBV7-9	CASSPMDRNTGELFF	TGTGCCAGCAGCCCTATGGACAGAAACACCGGGGAGCTGTTTTTT
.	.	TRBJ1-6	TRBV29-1	CSVGQGGNSPLHF	TGCAGCGTTGGTCAGGGAGGGAATTCACCCCTCCACTTT
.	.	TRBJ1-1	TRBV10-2	CASSEASVKSAEAFF	TGCGCCAGCAGTGAAGCCTCGGTGAAATCCGCTGAAGCTTTCTTT
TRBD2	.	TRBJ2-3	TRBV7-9	CASSPSLGGGTDTQYF	TGTGCCAGCAGCCCATCCCTGGGCGGGGGAACAGATACGCAGTATTTT
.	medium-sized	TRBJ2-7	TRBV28	CASRPPGGSNEQYF	TGTGCCAGCAGGCCTCCCGGAGGGAGCAACGAGCAGTACTTC
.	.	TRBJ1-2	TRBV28	CASTLTRRYGYTF	TGTGCCAGCACTCTGACAAGGAGGTATGGCTACACCTTC
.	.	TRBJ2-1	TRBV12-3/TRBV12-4	CASSKYNEQFF	TGTGCCAGCAGCAAATACAATGAGCAGTTCTTC
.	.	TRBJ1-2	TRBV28	CASSSPGRVMGYTF	TGTGCCAGCAGTTCCCCGGGCAGGGTGATGGGCTACACCTTC
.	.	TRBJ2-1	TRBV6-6	CASSSEVYNEQFF	TGTGCCAGCAGTTCTGAGGTCTACAATGAGCAGTTCTTC
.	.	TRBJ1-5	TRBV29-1	CSDSISNQPQHF	TGCAGCGACAGCATTAGCAATCAGCCCCAGCATTTT
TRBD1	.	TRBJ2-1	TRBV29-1	CSVNPWDRYNEQFF	TGCAGCGTTAATCCTTGGGACAGGTACAATGAGCAGTTCTTC
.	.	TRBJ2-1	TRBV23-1	CASSGGRSSYNEQFF	TGCGCCAGCAGTGGCGGCAGGAGCTCCTACAATGAGCAGTTCTTC
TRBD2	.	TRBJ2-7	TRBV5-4	CASSLSGGSYEQYF	TGTGCCAGCAGCCTTAGCGGGGGGAGCTACGAGCAGTACTTC
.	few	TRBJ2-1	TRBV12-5	CASGLSGGHEQFF	TGTGCTAGTGGTTTATCGGGGGGCCATGAGCAGTTCTTC
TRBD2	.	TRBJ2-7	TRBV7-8	CASSAPGGTQPYEQYF	TGTGCCAGCAGCGCCCCGGGAGGTACCCAGCCGTACGAGCAGTACTTC
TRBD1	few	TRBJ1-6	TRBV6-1	CASSERSDRVQYYNSPLHF	TGTGCCAGCAGTGAACGCTCGGACAGGGTCCAATACTATAATTCACCCCTCCACTTT
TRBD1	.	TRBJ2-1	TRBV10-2	CASKDRGQEFNEQFF	TGCGCCAGCAAGGACAGGGGACAAGAGTTCAATGAGCAGTTCTTC
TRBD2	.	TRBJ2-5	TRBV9	CASSVTSGGETQYF	TGTGCCAGCAGCGTGACTAGCGGGGGGGAGACCCAGTACTTC
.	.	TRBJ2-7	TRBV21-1	CASSHAEGRHGEQYF	TGTGCCAGCAGCCATGCGGAGGGGCGTCACGGCGAGCAGTACTTC
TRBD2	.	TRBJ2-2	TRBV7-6	CASSLGLAGGTGELFF	TGTGCCAGCAGCTTAGGCCTAGCGGGGGGCACCGGGGAGCTGTTTTTT
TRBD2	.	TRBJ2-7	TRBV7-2	CASSLDARLAGGGEQYF	TGTGCCAGCAGCTTAGATGCCCGGCTAGCGGGGGGTGGTGAGCAGTACTTC
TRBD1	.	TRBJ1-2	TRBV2	CASSQGTGILIF	TGTGCCAGCAGCCAAGGGACAGGAATCCTTATTTTC
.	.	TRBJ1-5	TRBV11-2	CASSLSLERGQPQHF	TGTGCCAGCAGCTTAAGTTTAGAGAGGGGGCAGCCCCAGCATTTT
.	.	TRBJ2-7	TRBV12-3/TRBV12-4	CASSLASYEQYF	TGTGCCAGCAGTTTAGCGTCCTACGAGCAGTACTTC
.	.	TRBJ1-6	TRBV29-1	CSVEDRGLFSPLHF	TGCAGCGTTGAAGATAGAGGGTTATTTTCACCCCTCCACTTT
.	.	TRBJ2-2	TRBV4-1	CASSQEPRNTGELFF	TGCGCCAGCAGCCAAGAACCCAGGAACACCGGGGAGCTGTTTTTT
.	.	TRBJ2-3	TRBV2	CASSDLGGGSDTQYF	TGTGCCAGCAGTGACCTAGGGGGGGGGTCAGATACGCAGTATTTT
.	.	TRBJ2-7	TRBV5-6	CASSLAGTYEQYF	TGTGCCAGCAGCTTGGCCGGTACCTACGAGCAGTACTTC
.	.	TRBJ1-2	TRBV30	CAWSVLRGYTF	TGTGCCTGGAGTGTATTGAGGGGCTACACCTTC